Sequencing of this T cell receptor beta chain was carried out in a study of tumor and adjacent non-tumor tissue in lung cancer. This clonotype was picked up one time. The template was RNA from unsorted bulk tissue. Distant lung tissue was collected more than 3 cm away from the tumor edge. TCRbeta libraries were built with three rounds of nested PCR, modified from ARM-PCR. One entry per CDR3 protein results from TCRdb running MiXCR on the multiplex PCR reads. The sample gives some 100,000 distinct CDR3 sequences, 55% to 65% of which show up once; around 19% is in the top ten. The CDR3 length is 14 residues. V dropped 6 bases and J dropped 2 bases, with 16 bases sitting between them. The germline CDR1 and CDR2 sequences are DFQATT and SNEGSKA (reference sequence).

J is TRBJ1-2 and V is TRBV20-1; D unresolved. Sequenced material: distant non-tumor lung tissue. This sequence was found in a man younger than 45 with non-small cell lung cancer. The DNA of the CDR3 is TGCAGTGCCAGCTTAGACATGGTAAACTATGGCTACACCTTC. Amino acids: CSASLDMVNYGYTF.